Below are 11 T cell receptor beta chains sequenced from a single sample in a study of T cell responses to AZD1222 COVID-19 vaccine. The protocol was immunoSEQ multiplex PCR, while the TCRdb copy is restricted to in-frame clones and leaves out a portion. The sample holds tens of thousands of clones, 81% seen once. The specimen comprised peripheral blood, sampled 28 days after the second AZD1222 dose. Receptors were obtained from an adult who received the AZD1222 COVID-19 vaccine.

The rearrangement uses TRBV5-4 and TRBJ2-5, with 9 bases fitting TRBD1. The CDR3 contains 15 residues. After removal of 4 bases from V and 5 bases from J, the junction contained 9 bases not matched to a gene. From germline, CDR1 is SGHNT and CDR2 YYREEE (reference sequence). CDR3 bases: TGTGCCAGCAGCATACGGACAGGGGCGGGGGAGACCCAGTACTTC. Translating it yields CASSIRTGAGETQYF.

The rearrangement uses TRBV24-1 and TRBJ2-7; 8 bases align to TRBD1. CDR3 length: 15 residues. Looked up from germline, CDR1 is KGHDR and CDR2 is SFDVKD. The ends lost 2 bases at V and 4 bases at J; junction bases unmatched: 6. In DNA, the CDR3 is TGTGCCACCAGTGATTCCCCGGGACAGGCGTACGAGCAGTACTTC. It translates to CATSDSPGQAYEQYF.

The chain recombines TRBV19 with TRBJ1-2; TRBD1 agrees at 9 bases. The CDR3 has 15 amino acids. CDR1 is LNHDA, CDR2 SQIVND, per germline (reference sequence). V gave up 2 bases and J gave up 1 base; unmatched junction bases: 2. As DNA, the CDR3 is TGTGCCAGTAGTATAACAGGGGGCGTTAACTATGGCTACACCTTC. Residues: CASSITGGVNYGYTF.

In this sample, this clone turned up a few times. The genes are TRBV7-3 and TRBJ2-2, with TRBD2 matching over 12 bases. CDR3 length: 14 residues. J was trimmed by 12 bases and V by 4 bases; bases with no gene match: 6. Germline-derived CDR1 and CDR2 are SGHTA and FQGTGA. This CDR3 reads CASSSGLAGTKLFF. For the CDR3, the DNA is TGTGCCAGCAGCTCCGGACTAGCGGGGACCAAGCTGTTTTTT.

This rearrangement joins TRBV4-1 to TRBJ2-4, with no clear D. Trimming shortened V by 4 bases and J by 8 bases, and 15 bases separated the two germline ends. CDR3 length equals 14 residues. CDR1 and CDR2 (germline): MGHRA, YSYEKL. CDR3: CASSPEVGIYIQYF. CDR3 in DNA: TGCGCCAGCAGCCCCGAAGTGGGGATCTACATTCAGTACTTC.

This chain joins TRBV5-4 and TRBJ2-2, with 13 bases fitting TRBD2. Trimming took 7 bases from V and 4 from J; bases not matched to a gene: 4. This CDR3 has 15 residues. Germline values: CDR1 SGHNT, CDR2 YYREEE (reference sequence). The CDR3 DNA is TGTGCCAGCGGAGGACTAGCGGGAGCCACCGGGGAGCTGTTTTTT. It translates to CASGGLAGATGELFF. Together with reference TRBV5-4 and TRBJ2-2, the CDR3 gives the full variable domain: ETGVTQSPTHLIKTRGQQVTLRCSSQSGHNTVSWYQQALGQGPQFIFQYYREEENGRGNFPPRFSGLQFPNYSSELNVNALELDDSALYLCASGGLAGATGELFFGEGSRLTVL.

The chain carries TRBV5-6 and TRBJ2-6; a weak D match, TRBD2 (5 bases). Germline CDR1 and CDR2: SGHDT and YYEEEE. V was shortened by 5 bases and J by 3 bases, with 15 bases between the two germline ends. The CDR3 runs 16 residues. The CDR3: CASSRAIGSGANVLTF. DNA for the CDR3: TGTGCCAGCAGTCGGGCAATAGGGAGTGGGGCCAACGTCCTGACTTTC.

This clone was seen only a few times. CDR3 loop: CASSPRDVLYEQYF. The DNA for the CDR3 is TGTGCCAGCAGCCCCCGGGACGTACTCTACGAGCAGTACTTC. The chain carries TRBV7-9 and TRBJ2-7, with D possibly being TRBD1 or TRBD2 (5 bases each). The germline V and J ends were trimmed by 5 bases and 3 bases, with 14 bases remaining between them. The CDR3 totals 14 residues. Looked up from germline, CDR1 is SEHNR and CDR2 is FQNEAQ (reference sequence). Variable domain in full (rest from reference TRBV7-9 and TRBJ2-7): DTGVSQNPRHKITKRGQNVTFRCDPISEHNRLYWYRQTLGQGPEFLTYFQNEAQLEKSRLLSDRFSAERPKGSFSTLEIQRTEQGDSAMYLCASSPRDVLYEQYFGPGTRLTVT.

This rearrangement joins TRBV27 to TRBJ1-5; TRBD1 aligns across 8 bases. CDR1 is MNHEY, CDR2 SMNVEV, per germline (reference sequence). Germline trimming cut 9 bases from V and 3 bases from J; bases unmatched to any gene: 4. This CDR3 has 13 amino acids. This CDR3 reads CASQGAYNQPQHF. CDR3 coding DNA: TGTGCCAGTCAGGGGGCCTACAATCAGCCCCAGCATTTT.

The chain has TRBV18 and TRBJ2-1, with D uncertain. CDR3 length: 13 residues. From germline, CDR1 is KGHSH and CDR2 LQKENI. V shed 2 bases and J shed 8 bases, with 10 bases lying between them. The CDR3 DNA reads TGTGCCAGCTCACCAGAGCCGGTAGATGAGCAGTTCTTC. Translating gives CASSPEPVDEQFF.

V is TRBV3-1 (or the pseudogene TRBV3-2) and J is TRBJ2-5; TRBD2 agrees at 9 bases. Germline assignment: CDR1 LGHDT and CDR2 YNNKEL (reference sequence). This CDR3 is built from 14 residues. Trimming at V came to 6 bases and at J to 3 bases, leaving 5 bases not matched to a gene. In nucleotides, the CDR3 is TGTGCCAGCAGGACTCTAGCGGGGAAAGAGACCCAGTACTTC. Amino acids: CASRTLAGKETQYF.